This is a list of T cell receptor beta chains from one sample in a study of shared clonotypes between healthy human individuals. TCRdb keeps only in-frame clones here, not all; method: immunoSEQ multiplex PCR. Of roughly 2,500,000 clones in the sample, approximately 93% are singletons; the top ten hold roughly 0.36%. The sequenced sample was naive CD4+ T cells from PBMCs. These receptors all stem from a man younger than 35 in good health. Some clones in this sample may be carry-over from other donors' samples. The CDR3 runs from the conserved cysteine through the conserved F or W. The order of the fields is D gene, J gene, V gene, CDR3 protein, CDR3 DNA. D genes are given only for firm matches.

. | TRBJ2-5 | TRBV29-1 | CSAADSQETQYF | TGCAGCGCTGCTGACAGCCAAGAGACCCAGTACTTC
. | TRBJ2-1 | TRBV9 | CASGGGAYNEQFF | TGTGCTAGCGGCGGCGGGGCCTACAATGAGCAGTTCTTC
. | TRBJ1-4 | TRBV5-1 | CASSLADSGGEKLFF | TGCGCCAGCAGCTTGGCCGACAGCGGTGGTGAAAAACTGTTTTTT
TRBD1 | TRBJ2-2 | TRBV7-2 | CASTSRQGVTGELFF | TGTGCCAGCACCTCCCGACAGGGGGTTACCGGGGAGCTGTTTTTT
TRBD1 | TRBJ1-2 | TRBV4-3 | CASSQAGGWTEDGYTF | TGCGCCAGCAGCCAAGCAGGGGGCTGGACTGAGGATGGCTACACCTTC
. | TRBJ1-1 | TRBV5-1 | CASSLAGLGAGMSLEAFF | TGCGCCAGCAGCTTGGCGGGACTTGGGGCAGGGATGTCCCTTGAAGCTTTCTTT
. | TRBJ1-5 | TRBV7-8 | CASSSWGGRDQPQHF | TGTGCCAGCAGCTCCTGGGGAGGAAGGGATCAGCCCCAGCATTTT
. | TRBJ1-6 | TRBV30 | CAWSADRFGRPLHF | TGTGCCTGGAGTGCTGACAGGTTCGGAAGGCCCCTCCACTTT
TRBD1 | TRBJ1-1 | TRBV6-1 | CASRGQVNTEAFF | TGTGCCAGCAGGGGACAGGTGAACACTGAAGCTTTCTTT
TRBD1 | TRBJ2-5 | TRBV9 | CASSVQGVQETQYF | TGTGCCAGCAGCGTTCAGGGGGTTCAAGAGACCCAGTACTTC
. | TRBJ2-1 | TRBV19 | CASRETMGDEQFF | TGTGCCAGTAGGGAGACAATGGGCGATGAGCAGTTCTTC
TRBD2 | TRBJ2-3 | TRBV5-1 | CASSLGSSGAGTDTQYF | TGCGCCAGCAGCTTGGGATCTAGCGGAGCAGGCACAGATACGCAGTATTTT
TRBD2 | TRBJ2-1 | TRBV28 | CATEASGSLNEQFF | TGTGCCACCGAGGCGAGCGGGAGTCTCAATGAGCAGTTCTTC
. | TRBJ2-7 | TRBV10-3 | CAITSGTTTYEQYF | TGTGCCATCACCTCCGGGACAACAACCTACGAGCAGTACTTC
TRBD1 | TRBJ1-1 | TRBV4-3 | CASSHLKTTGMNTEAFF | TGCGCCAGCAGCCATCTGAAAACGACAGGGATGAACACTGAAGCTTTCTTT